The 24 T cell receptor beta chains below come from one sample, sequenced in a study of identical twins. From the 5' RACE reads, TCRdb called clonotypes with MiXCR, one entry per CDR3 protein. The profile shows roughly 250,000 distinct CDR3 sequences, about 14% of them singletons. The specimen sequenced was memory (CD45RO+) T cells sorted from blood. Source of these receptors: a young woman in good health.

The table lists this clonotype with many counts. V and J are TRBV20-1 and TRBJ1-1, with D possibly matching TRBD1 (6 bases). This CDR3 has 12 amino acids. In germline, CDR1 is DFQATT, CDR2 SNEGSKA (reference sequence). The V and J ends lost 4 bases and 8 bases respectively, with 14 bases between them. The CDR3 loop is CSANKAGAEAFF. The CDR3 DNA reads as TGCAGTGCTAACAAAGCAGGGGCCGAAGCTTTCTTT.

In this sample, this clonotype turned up a few times. This CDR3 reads CSVIQGVTEAFF. CDR3 nucleotide sequence: TGCAGCGTGATACAGGGAGTTACTGAAGCTTTCTTT. The rearrangement links TRBV29-1 to TRBJ1-1; the D gene is possibly TRBD1 (6 bases). The CDR3 is 12 residues long. Germline assignment: CDR1 SQVTM and CDR2 ANQGSEA. Trimming stripped 6 bases from V and 5 bases from J, with 13 bases between.

The table lists this clonotype with many counts. V gene TRBV6-1 combines with J gene TRBJ1-5; D is uncertain. Germline V gives CDR1 MNHNS, CDR2 SASEGT. The V gene lost 10 bases and the J gene lost 5 bases, with 21 bases spanning the gap. This CDR3 is built from 15 residues. CDR3 bases: TGTGCCACTAAATGGGAACAGATTTATTATCAGCCCCAGCATTTT. This translates into CATKWEQIYYQPQHF.

This clonotype was detected only a few times. The V and J genes are TRBV5-1 and TRBJ1-6; D uncertain. The CDR3 runs 15 residues. With 0 bases removed from V and 7 bases from J, the gap between germline ends came to 11 bases. From germline, CDR1 is SGHRS and CDR2 YFSETQ. The CDR3 sequence is CASSLARRLNSPLHF. The CDR3 bases are TGCGCCAGCAGCTTGGCCCGGCGGTTGAATTCACCCCTCCACTTT.

This clonotype was seen a handful of times. The chain has TRBV20-1 and TRBJ2-5; the D call may be TRBD1 or TRBD2 (5 bases each). V was trimmed by 7 bases and J by 0 bases, leaving 12 bases between them. Germline CDR1 reads DFQATT; CDR2 reads SNEGSKA (reference sequence). This CDR3 comprises 13 residues. The CDR3 is CSVVGDDQETQYF. DNA of the CDR3: TGCAGTGTTGTGGGGGATGACCAAGAGACCCAGTACTTC.

CDR3 coding DNA: TGTGCCAGCGGACTAGCTCCTCCTGGGGCCGGGGAGCTGTTTTTT. It is translated as CASGLAPPGAGELFF. The V call is TRBV2, the J call TRBJ2-2; 8 nucleotides line up with TRBD2. CDR3 length equals 15 residues. Germline assignment: CDR1 SNHLY and CDR2 FYNNEI. With V trimmed by 8 bases and J by 6 bases, 11 bases remained unmatched.

This clonotype came up a few times. The chain has TRBV29-1 and TRBJ2-1, with 14 bases matching TRBD2. The junction had 4 bases not matched to a gene; V was cut back by 6 bases and J by 0 bases. CDR1 and CDR2 from the germline V gene are SQVTM and ANQGSEA. The CDR3 runs 16 residues. The chain's CDR3 is CSVPGTSGGSYNEQFF. The CDR3, as DNA: TGCAGCGTCCCCGGGACTAGCGGGGGCTCCTACAATGAGCAGTTCTTC.

A few counts support this clonotype. The chain recombines TRBV3-1 with TRBJ2-3; maybe TRBD1 (6 bases). CDR3 length: 15 amino acids. The V end lost 4 bases, the J end lost 4 bases, and 15 bases lay between the germline ends. Germline V CDR1 and CDR2: LGHDT, YNNKEL (reference sequence). The CDR3 DNA reads as TGTGCCAGCAGCCCGCGGTATGGGGGCGCAGATACGCAGTATTTT. Translated: CASSPRYGGADTQYF.

This sequence joins TRBV27 and TRBJ1-2; D not certain. CDR3 length: 13 residues. Looked up from germline, CDR1 is MNHEY and CDR2 is SMNVEV (reference sequence). The V end lost 7 bases, the J end lost 5 bases, and 14 bases lay between the germline ends. CDR3 in amino acids: CASMDYGGYGYTF. CDR3 coding DNA: TGTGCCAGCATGGACTATGGCGGGTATGGCTACACCTTC.

In its sample, this clonotype was seen a few times. This chain joins TRBV5-1 and TRBJ2-3, with 8 bases that match TRBD2. Germline V gene data show CDR1 as SGHRS and CDR2 as YFSETQ. The CDR3 extends over 17 amino acids. J lost 4 bases, V lost 0 bases, and 10 bases had no gene match. CDR3 amino acids: CASSLARGGRDADTQYF. DNA of the CDR3: TGCGCCAGCAGCTTGGCCCGGGGGGGCCGAGACGCAGATACGCAGTATTTT.

Many counts were recorded for this clonotype. The chain has TRBV5-1 and TRBJ1-1; 8 bases line up with TRBD1. The CDR3 is 17 amino acids. With V trimmed by 1 base and J by 6 bases, 14 bases remained unmatched. Germline-derived CDR1 and CDR2 are SGHRS and YFSETQ. CDR3 region: CASSLQTGVRIRAEAFF. The CDR3 DNA reads as TGCGCCAGCAGCTTGCAGACAGGGGTAAGGATTCGGGCTGAAGCTTTCTTT. Full variable domain (rest looked up from reference TRBV5-1 and TRBJ1-1): KAGVTQTPRYLIKTRGQQVTLSCSPISGHRSVSWYQQTPGQGLQFLFEYFSETQRNKGNFPGRFSGRQFSNSRSEMNVSTLELGDSALYLCASSLQTGVRIRAEAFFGQGTRLTVV.

This clonotype was seen a few times. The chain links TRBV25-1 to TRBJ2-7; tentative D call: TRBD2 (5 bases). Germline CDR1 is MGHDK and CDR2 is SYGVNS. This CDR3 has 14 amino acids. Trimming removed 5 bases at V and 3 bases at J, with 14 bases between. CDR3 sequence reads: CASSKSGPGYEQYF. Here the CDR3 DNA reads TGTGCCAGCAGTAAGAGCGGACCTGGCTACGAGCAGTACTTC.

The V gene is TRBV6-5, the J gene TRBJ2-1; 7 nucleotides match TRBD2. Germline trimming cut 2 bases from V and 8 bases from J; bases unmatched to any gene: 6. Germline values: CDR1 MNHEY, CDR2 SVGAGI. The CDR3 has 14 amino acids. Here the CDR3 DNA reads TGTGCCAGCAGTTACGGTAGGGAGGGACATGAGCAGTTCTTC. Translating gives CASSYGREGHEQFF.

This clonotype was observed at least ten times. The chain recombines TRBV12-3 or TRBV12-4 with TRBJ1-1; 9 positions match TRBD1. After removal of 3 bases from V and 3 bases from J, the junction contained 8 bases not matched to a gene. The CDR3 covers 16 residues. The CDR3 sequence is CASSFPGTGLDTEAFF. In nucleotides, the CDR3 is TGTGCCAGCAGTTTTCCCGGGACAGGGCTGGACACTGAAGCTTTCTTT.

The J gene is TRBJ1-2, the V gene TRBV2; D not resolved. Per germline, CDR1 SNHLY and CDR2 FYNNEI. The CDR3 is 14 residues long. The V end was cut by 1 base, the J end by 2 bases, with 8 bases between. The CDR3, as DNA: TGTGCCAGCAGTGAAGGGATAGCAAACTATGGCTACACCTTC. Translation gives CASSEGIANYGYTF.

The gene calls are TRBV7-2 and TRBJ2-3, with TRBD2 identical over 7 bases. Unmatched junction bases numbered 5, after V lost 3 bases and J lost 2 bases. Germline V CDR1 and CDR2: SGHTA, FQGNSA. There are 15 residues in the CDR3. DNA for the CDR3: TGTGCCAGCAGCTTCCCCGGGAGGCACACAGATACGCAGTATTTT. Translation gives CASSFPGRHTDTQYF.

The chain is built from TRBV18 and TRBJ1-5; D uncertain. Trimming removed 6 bases from V and 5 bases from J, with 8 bases in between. CDR1 and CDR2 (germline): KGHSH, LQKENI. This CDR3 is 12 amino acids long. The CDR3 sequence is CASSPGYQPQHF. Written as DNA, the CDR3 is TGTGCCAGCTCCCCCGGATATCAGCCCCAGCATTTT. Drawing the rest from reference TRBV18 and TRBJ1-5, the complete variable domain is NAGVMQNPRHLVRRRGQEARLRCSPMKGHSHVYWYRQLPEEGLKFMVYLQKENIIDESGMPKERFSAEFPKEGPSILRIQQVVRGDSAAYFCASSPGYQPQHFGDGTRLSIL.

The rearrangement links TRBV20-1 to TRBJ2-3; perhaps TRBD2 as D (5 bases). Germline V CDR1 and CDR2: DFQATT, SNEGSKA (reference sequence). The CDR3 sequence is 14 residues long. Trimming took off 8 bases at V and 2 bases at J, with 17 bases between the two ends. This CDR3 is CSIKAATNTDTQYF. The CDR3 DNA reads as TGCAGTATAAAAGCGGCTACCAACACAGATACGCAGTATTTT.

The rearrangement joins TRBV5-1 to TRBJ1-1; 9 positions match TRBD1. Germline V gives CDR1 SGHRS, CDR2 YFSETQ. V shed 3 bases and J 6 bases; nucleotides not matched to a gene: 6. This CDR3 spans 14 amino acids. CDR3 amino acids: CASSSDRGSAEAFF. The CDR3 region has the DNA TGCGCCAGCAGCTCGGACAGGGGTAGCGCTGAAGCTTTCTTT. Filled out from reference TRBV5-1 and TRBJ1-1, the complete variable domain reads KAGVTQTPRYLIKTRGQQVTLSCSPISGHRSVSWYQQTPGQGLQFLFEYFSETQRNKGNFPGRFSGRQFSNSRSEMNVSTLELGDSALYLCASSSDRGSAEAFFGQGTRLTVV.

In this sample, this clonotype turned up many times. The V call is TRBV6-1, the J call TRBJ2-6; D ambiguous. The length of the CDR3 is 15 residues. Germline CDR1 reads MNHNS; CDR2 reads SASEGT. Trimming cost V 9 bases and J 0 bases, with 12 bases left between them. CDR3 sequence (DNA): TGTGCCAGTGGGGAAACTCCCTCTGGGGCCAACGTCCTGACTTTC. As protein: CASGETPSGANVLTF.

This clonotype was seen a few times. V and J are TRBV12-3 or TRBV12-4 and TRBJ1-4; the D is unclear. CDR3 length: 16 amino acids. Trimming pared 0 bases from V and 7 bases from J, leaving 15 bases between. CDR3: CASSLALGVRIEKLFF. DNA for the CDR3: TGTGCCAGCAGTTTAGCGCTAGGTGTAAGGATTGAAAAACTGTTTTTT.

This clonotype was detected a few times. The chain links TRBV11-3 to TRBJ2-1; 9 bases are shared with TRBD2. The CDR3 runs to 16 residues. J lost 3 bases, V lost 4 bases, and 7 bases had no gene match. CDR1 is SGHNT and CDR2 is YENEEA in the germline V gene. The chain's CDR3 is CASSSHPSGNYNEQFF. DNA of the CDR3: TGTGCCAGCAGCTCGCACCCTAGCGGGAACTACAATGAGCAGTTCTTC.

The rearrangement joins TRBV10-3 to TRBJ1-5; 7 bases are shared with TRBD1. Germline assignment: CDR1 ENHRY and CDR2 SYGVKD. The CDR3 covers 14 residues. Germline trimming cut 4 bases from V and 4 bases from J; bases unmatched to any gene: 4. CDR3 in DNA: TGTGCCATCAGTGGCGGACAGGTTAATCAGCCCCAGCATTTT. This translates into CAISGGQVNQPQHF.

The CDR3 loop is CASSPGGQAYGYTF. Here the CDR3 DNA reads TGCGCCAGCAGCCCAGGGGGGCAGGCGTATGGCTACACCTTC. The V and J genes are TRBV10-1 and TRBJ1-2; TRBD1 matches 7 bases. Germline CDR1 and CDR2: WNHNN and SYGVQD (reference sequence). This CDR3 comprises 14 residues. V dropped 6 bases and J dropped 5; count of bases not matched to a gene: 9.